The rows below give T cell receptor beta chains drawn from one sample of a study of shared clonotypes between healthy human individuals. Clones were read by immunoSEQ multiplex PCR, and TCRdb kept only the in-frame ones, dropping some. The data hold millions of clones, with around 90% observed a single time. Sequencing was carried out using naive CD4+ T cells sorted from blood. Receptors were obtained from a man in his late teens or twenties in good health. The CDR3 runs from the conserved cysteine through the conserved F or W. D genes are given only for firm matches. Size values are once, few and many counts, or a class for expanded clones, and some rows have none.

TRBJ1-1	TRBV10-3	.	.	TGTGCCACCAGGACACGGGCGGACACTGAAGCTTTCTTT	CATRTRADTEAFF
TRBJ2-3	TRBV5-6	.	.	TGTGCCAGCAGCTTCGTCGATACAAGGGATACGCAGTATTTT	CASSFVDTRDTQYF
TRBJ1-3	TRBV28	.	.	TGTGCCAGCACCGCCCCAGTAGGGACGAACTCTGGAAACACCATATATTTT	CASTAPVGTNSGNTIYF
TRBJ1-2	TRBV5-8	.	.	TGTGCCAGCAGCTTGAGGGACCTCTATGGCTACACCTTC	CASSLRDLYGYTF
TRBJ1-5	TRBV19	TRBD1	.	TGTGCCAGTAGTATATCAGGGGGAAACAATCAGCCCCAGCATTTT	CASSISGGNNQPQHF
TRBJ1-1	TRBV5-4	TRBD1	few	TGTGCCAGCAGCCATGACAGGGGAGTCGTGAACACTGAAGCTTTCTTT	CASSHDRGVVNTEAFF
TRBJ2-7	TRBV13	TRBD2	.	TGTGCCAGCAGCTTCTCCGGGACTAGCGGTCTGGGCGAGCAGTACTTC	CASSFSGTSGLGEQYF
TRBJ2-5	TRBV18	.	.	TGTGCCAGCTCACCACCGAATCGGGGGGCCGCGGCCCAGTACTTC	CASSPPNRGAAAQYF
TRBJ1-6	TRBV21-1	.	.	TGTGCCAGCAGCAAAAAGCCGCAGGGGGCAGTATCCTATAATTCACCCCTCCACTTT	CASSKKPQGAVSYNSPLHF
TRBJ2-7	TRBV11-1	.	.	TGTGCCAGCAGAGGGGGGGTTTCCTACGAGCAGTACTTC	CASRGGVSYEQYF
TRBJ2-3	TRBV5-1	.	.	TGCGCCAGCAGCTTGTACGGGGGCGCGGCAGATACGCAGTATTTT	CASSLYGGAADTQYF
TRBJ2-1	TRBV6-6	.	.	TGTGCCAGCAGTTACTCGGGGCTCCAAACGGACAATGAGCAGTTCTTC	CASSYSGLQTDNEQFF
TRBJ2-1	TRBV6-1	TRBD2	.	TGTGCCAGCAGTGAACTAGCGGGAGGACCAAGCATATACAATGAGCAGTTCTTC	CASSELAGGPSIYNEQFF
TRBJ1-1	TRBV5-1	TRBD1	.	TGCGCCAGCAGCTTGGTTTCGGGACAGCTTGAAGCTTTCTTT	CASSLVSGQLEAFF